This TCR beta chain is from a study of T cells in Graves' hyperthyroidism and ophthalmopathy. Trimming removed 7 bases at V and 4 bases at J, with 14 bases between. The CDR3 contains 15 residues. Germline V lookup: CDR1 SGHTA, CDR2 FQGTGA. This clonotype was found once. The TCR beta CDR3 regions underwent amplification using RNA transcripts as the source. First-round RT-PCR with HTBI primers amplified the TCR CDR3 region. TCRdb fed the multiplex PCR reads into MiXCR, producing one record per CDR3 protein. The sample yields around 35,000 distinct CDR3 sequences, about 53% seen once. The sample taken for sequencing was blood. This chain uses TRBV7-3 with TRBJ2-6, with D possibly called TRBD1 or TRBD2 (5 bases each). The sequence derives from a woman between 35 and 50 years old with Graves' ophthalmopathy. The CDR3: CASTWGNTGANVLTF. CDR3 coding DNA: TGTGCCAGCACGTGGGGGAACACCGGGGCCAACGTCCTGACTTTC.